This T cell receptor (beta chain) was observed in a study of blood T cell repertoires in COVID-19. Study-level information: The analysed material was cDNA or gDNA that came from T cells, B-cell-depleted T cells, or PBMCs.

Generated by immunoSEQ multiplex PCR, the TCRdb table keeps only in-frame clones and is missing some. The table lists a few hundred thousand clones, approximately 75% of them singletons. Germline V lookup: CDR1 GTSNPN, CDR2 SVGIG (reference sequence). V was clipped by 3 bases and J by 5 bases, with 13 bases between them. The CDR3 covers 13 residues. This clonotype was obtained from a middle-aged man who had recovered from COVID-19. The J gene is TRBJ1-1, the V gene TRBV30, with D tentatively TRBD1 (6 bases). The sequencing sample was made of PBMCs or T cells enriched from blood (not recorded which). The CDR3 DNA is TGTGCCTGGAGGTACCACAGGGTAACTGAAGCTTTCTTT. As protein: CAWRYHRVTEAFF.